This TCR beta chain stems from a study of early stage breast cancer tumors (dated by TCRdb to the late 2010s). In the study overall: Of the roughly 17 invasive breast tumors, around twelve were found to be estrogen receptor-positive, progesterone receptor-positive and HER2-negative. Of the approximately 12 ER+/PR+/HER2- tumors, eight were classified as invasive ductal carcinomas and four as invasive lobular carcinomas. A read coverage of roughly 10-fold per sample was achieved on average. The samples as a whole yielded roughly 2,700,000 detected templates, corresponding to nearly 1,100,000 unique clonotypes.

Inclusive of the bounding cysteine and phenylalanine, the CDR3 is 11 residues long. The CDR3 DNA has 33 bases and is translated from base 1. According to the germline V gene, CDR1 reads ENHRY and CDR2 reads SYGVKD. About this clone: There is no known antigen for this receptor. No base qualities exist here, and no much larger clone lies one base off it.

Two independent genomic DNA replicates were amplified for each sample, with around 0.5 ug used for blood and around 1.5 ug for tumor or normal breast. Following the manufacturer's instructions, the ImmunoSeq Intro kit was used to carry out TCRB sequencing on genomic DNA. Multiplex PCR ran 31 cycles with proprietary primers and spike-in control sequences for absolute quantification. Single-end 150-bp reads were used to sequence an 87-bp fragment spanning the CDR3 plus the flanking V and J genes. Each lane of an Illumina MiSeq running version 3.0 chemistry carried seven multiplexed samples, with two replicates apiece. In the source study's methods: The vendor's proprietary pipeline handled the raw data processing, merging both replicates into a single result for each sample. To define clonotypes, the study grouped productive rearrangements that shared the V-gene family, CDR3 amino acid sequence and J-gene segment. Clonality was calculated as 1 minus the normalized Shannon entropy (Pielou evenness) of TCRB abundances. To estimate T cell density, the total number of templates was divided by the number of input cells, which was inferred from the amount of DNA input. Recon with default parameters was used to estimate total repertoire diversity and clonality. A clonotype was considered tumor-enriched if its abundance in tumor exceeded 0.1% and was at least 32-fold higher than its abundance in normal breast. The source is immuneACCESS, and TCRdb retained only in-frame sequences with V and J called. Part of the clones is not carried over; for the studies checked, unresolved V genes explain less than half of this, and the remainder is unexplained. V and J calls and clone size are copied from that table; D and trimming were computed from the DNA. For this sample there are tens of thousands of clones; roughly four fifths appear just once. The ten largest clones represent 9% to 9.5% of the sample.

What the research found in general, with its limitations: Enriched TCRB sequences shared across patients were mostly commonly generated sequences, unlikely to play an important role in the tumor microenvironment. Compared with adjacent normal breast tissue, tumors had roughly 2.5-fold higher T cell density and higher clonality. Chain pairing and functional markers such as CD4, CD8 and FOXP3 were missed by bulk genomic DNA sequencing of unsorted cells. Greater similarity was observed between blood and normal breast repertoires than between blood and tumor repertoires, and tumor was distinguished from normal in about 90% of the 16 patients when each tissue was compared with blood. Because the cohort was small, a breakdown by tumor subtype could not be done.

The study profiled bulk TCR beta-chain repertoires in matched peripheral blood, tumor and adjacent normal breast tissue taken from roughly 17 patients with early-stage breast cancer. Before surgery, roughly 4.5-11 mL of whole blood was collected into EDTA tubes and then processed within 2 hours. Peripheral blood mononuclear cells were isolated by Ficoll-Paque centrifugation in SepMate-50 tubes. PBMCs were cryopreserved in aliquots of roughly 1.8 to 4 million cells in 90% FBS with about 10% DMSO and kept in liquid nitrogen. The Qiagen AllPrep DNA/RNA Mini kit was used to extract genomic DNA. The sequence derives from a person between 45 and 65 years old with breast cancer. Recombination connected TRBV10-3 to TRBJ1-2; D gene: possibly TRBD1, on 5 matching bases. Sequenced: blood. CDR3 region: CGNRRFYGYTF. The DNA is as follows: TGTGGGAACAGGAGATTCTATGGCTACACCTTC.